This T cell receptor (beta chain) is drawn from a study of cytomegalovirus exposure and HLA in healthy donors (dated by TCRdb to the late 2010s). Study-wide context: According to a later analysis, the approximately 130 validation repertoires were produced on the same platform as the 666 repertoires of the first cohort. The study aimed to test whether cataloging public T cell receptors could reveal signatures of past pathogen exposure. To predict cytomegalovirus infection status, the study brought together high-throughput TCR immunosequencing, statistical association of individual TCRs with disease status, and machine learning. Besides the first cohort of some 670 subjects, a separate validation cohort made up of over a hundred different subjects was used.

V is trimmed back by 5 bases and J by 7 bases, and the junction contains 13 bases that no gene match accounts for. Sequences MGHDK (CDR1) and SYGVNS (CDR2) are obtained from the germline V gene. The CDR3 runs 15 residues from the cysteine to the phenylalanine. Kept here is only the CDR3 DNA, which spans 45 bases and is read in frame from base 1. In the case of this clone: Its antigen remains unidentified. No per-base quality is available; no much larger clone lies one base away.

The donors belonged to the validation cohort of around 130 subjects, which was separate from the approximately 700-subject first cohort. The library was prepared using the immunoSEQ multiplex PCR assay. On the authors' methods: A statistical classification framework was built for diagnosing cytomegalovirus status from the catalog of TCR beta chain sequences. TCRdb obtained this table from immuneACCESS and retained in-frame rearrangements with V and J assigned. These tables miss some clones; where compared with another copy, unresolved V genes account for less than half of the shortfall, and the remainder is unexplained. For V, J and clone size, that table is used; D and trimming come from the DNA. The sample data list around 60,000 clones, and around 92% of these were observed just once. The ten largest clones capture over 1% of the sample. The study at large found these results: It was suggested by the authors that the approach could potentially be generalized to other disease states and immunological phenotypes. Most TCR sequences were seen in very few donors, while some public TCRs were found in many individuals. In vitro tests confirmed that three of the cytomegalovirus-associated TCR beta chains recognize cytomegalovirus antigens. A total of around 150 TCR beta chains were listed by the study as associated with cytomegalovirus. All 120 or so repertoires were used to score co-occurrence in the validation cohort in a later analysis, because that analysis had no HLA typing for the cohort. In a later analysis, TCRs clustered in the first cohort were found to also tend to co-occur in the roughly 120 validation repertoires, with approximately 95% of cluster scores above 0. The classifier was reported to diagnose cytomegalovirus status with high specificity and sensitivity in both the original and validation cohorts.

Sequencing used PBMCs. Recombination connected TRBV25-1 to TRBJ2-7; 8 of the junction bases match TRBD2. The clonotype comes from a woman aged 18-29 years in good health and CMV-seronegative. The CDR3 protein is CASSSFRAGEGEQYF. The DNA reads as follows: TGTGCCAGCAGTAGTTTTCGAGCGGGAGAAGGGGAGCAGTACTTC.